Detailed here is one T cell receptor (beta chain). These data belong to a study of prognosis after radiotherapy for stage I lung cancer. Germline CDR1 is MNHNS and CDR2 is SASEGT. V dropped 7 bases and J dropped 2 bases, with 11 bases sitting between them. The CDR3 consists of 13 residues. The study amplified the TCR beta CDR3 region from genomic DNA. This amplification was carried out by two rounds of multiplex PCR. First-round PCR, the initial amplification, used primers specific to each TRBV and TRBJ gene. TCRdb used MiXCR to reprocess the multiplex PCR reads, holding one entry per CDR3 protein. The profile shows tens of thousands of distinct CDR3 sequences, around a quarter of them singletons.

This clonotype was sampled from a donor over 45 with non-small cell lung cancer. The V call is TRBV6-1, the J call TRBJ1-1; no reliable D call. The starting material was PBMCs, obtained before or after stereotactic body radiation therapy (not recorded which). CDR3 nucleotide sequence: TGTGCCAGCAAGGTGGACGCCAACACTGAAGCTTTCTTT. Residues: CASKVDANTEAFF.